The rows below give T cell receptor beta chains drawn from one sample of a study of blood T cell repertoires in COVID-19. The method was immunoSEQ multiplex PCR; TCRdb's version includes in-frame clones alone and lacks a portion of them. The repertoire holds around 56,000 clones, with about 89% as singletons. Sample: peripheral blood. The source of these receptors is a human donor in a cohort sampled during active COVID-19. The CDR3 runs from the conserved cysteine through the conserved F or W. The D gene is left open where the match is weak. Expanded clones get a size class; other rows say once, few or many, or leave the size out.

NA	TRBD2	TRBJ2-7	TRBV4-1	TGCGCCAGCAGCCCTCGGGGGGGAGGGATCGAGCAGTACTTC	CASSPRGGGIEQYF
NA	TRBD1	TRBJ2-1	TRBV10-3	TGTGCCACCGAGCCTGGGACAGGACTTTACAATGAGCAGTTCTTC	CATEPGTGLYNEQFF
NA	TRBD1	TRBJ2-3	TRBV29-1	TGCAGCGTTGAGACGGGACAGGCCACAGATACGCAGTATTTT	CSVETGQATDTQYF
NA	NA	TRBJ1-2	TRBV19	TGTGCCAGTAGCGAGACTCTCCCGCTCCGGGGCTACACCTTC	CASSETLPLRGYTF
NA	TRBD2	TRBJ2-5	TRBV25-1	TGTGCCAGCAGTGGGGGAGGGAGTCAAGAGACCCAGTACTTC	CASSGGGSQETQYF
NA	TRBD2	TRBJ2-2	TRBV3-1/TRBV3-2	TGTGCCAGCAGCATTGGGACTAGCGGGGGACATAACGGGGAGCTGTTTTTT	CASSIGTSGGHNGELFF
NA	TRBD1	TRBJ1-2	TRBV20-1	TGCAGTGCTAGTCTCAGGGGGCAGGTTAACTATGGCTACACCTTC	CSASLRGQVNYGYTF
once	TRBD2	TRBJ2-3	TRBV11-2	TGTGCCAGCAGCTTAGTCCGACTAGCGGGGGGCGGGGCCACAGATACGCAGTATTTT	CASSLVRLAGGGATDTQYF
NA	NA	TRBJ1-5	TRBV30	TGTGCCTGGGGGAGGGAGGGTTCCTATAGCAATCAGCCCCAGCATTTT	CAWGREGSYSNQPQHF
NA	TRBD2	TRBJ2-7	TRBV7-9	TGTGCCAGCAGCACTAGCGGGGGGATCTCCTACGAGCAGTACTTC	CASSTSGGISYEQYF
NA	TRBD1	TRBJ2-7	TRBV5-1	TGCGCCAGTTCGGACAGGACCAGCTCCTACGAGCAGTACTTC	CASSDRTSSYEQYF
once	TRBD1	TRBJ2-5	TRBV3-1/TRBV3-2	TGTGCCAGCAGCCAGGCAGCAGGGGGCGCCGGAGAGACCCAGTACTTC	CASSQAAGGAGETQYF
NA	NA	TRBJ1-2	TRBV30	TGTGCCTGGAGTGCGGCAGGGGACCAGGGGGGCTACACCTTC	CAWSAAGDQGGYTF
NA	NA	TRBJ1-5	TRBV11-2	TGTGCCAGCAGCTTAGGGACAGTTCCCAATCAGCCCCAGCATTTT	CASSLGTVPNQPQHF
NA	TRBD1	TRBJ1-2	TRBV5-6	TGTGCCAGCAGCTTCTTTGACAGGGTAGCTAACTATGGCTACACCTTC	CASSFFDRVANYGYTF
once	NA	TRBJ2-1	TRBV23-1	TGCGCCCCCCGACCGGGGGAATCCTACAATGAGCAGTTCTTC	CAPRPGESYNEQFF
NA	TRBD1	TRBJ1-2	TRBV11-2	TGTGCCAGCAGCTCGTACAGGGGACCCCCGACCTACACCTTC	CASSSYRGPPTYTF
NA	NA	TRBJ1-2	TRBV6-2/TRBV6-3	TGTGCCAGCAGTTACGAAACAGGGTATGGCTACACCTTC	CASSYETGYGYTF
NA	NA	TRBJ2-3	TRBV30	TGTGCCTCCCTCTCAGGGAGCACAGATACGCAGTATTTT	CASLSGSTDTQYF
NA	TRBD1	TRBJ1-4	TRBV7-9	TGTGCCAGCAGCTTAGGACAGGGGTTGGGTGAAAAACTGTTTTTT	CASSLGQGLGEKLFF
once	NA	TRBJ1-2	TRBV7-2	TGTGCCAGCAGCTTAGCGGAGGGTCCGATCTATGGCTACACCTTC	CASSLAEGPIYGYTF
NA	NA	TRBJ2-7	TRBV18	TGTGCCAGCTCACCACCCAGTTACTCCTACGAGCAGTACTTC	CASSPPSYSYEQYF
few	NA	TRBJ1-5	TRBV6-2/TRBV6-3	TGTGCCAGCAGTTACGCTCGGCAGTCGAGGACACCATCCGCCGGGCAGCCCCAGCATTTT	CASSYARQSRTPSAGQPQHF
NA	TRBD1	TRBJ1-5	TRBV18	TGTGCCAGCTCACGTGACCGGGACAGCCAGGGCAATCAGCCCCAGCATTTT	CASSRDRDSQGNQPQHF
NA	TRBD2	TRBJ2-7	TRBV10-3	TGTGCCATCAGTGAAGGGAGCGGGGGGTACTACGAGCAGTACTTC	CAISEGSGGYYEQYF
NA	TRBD1	TRBJ2-3	TRBV9	TGTGCCAGCAGCGCCCCACAGGGGGTTTGGAGCACAGATACGCAGTATTTT	CASSAPQGVWSTDTQYF
NA	NA	TRBJ2-7	TRBV7-9	TGTGCCAGCAGCTTAATGGGGGCATCCTACGAGCAGTACTTC	CASSLMGASYEQYF
once	NA	TRBJ2-3	TRBV10-3	TGTGCCATCAGTGAAAGGACTAAAGATACGCAGTATTTT	CAISERTKDTQYF
NA	NA	TRBJ2-3	TRBV5-5	TGTGCCAGCAGCCTACCGAGCGGAATTGCAGATACGCAGTATTTT	CASSLPSGIADTQYF